A selection of T cell receptor beta chains follows, all from one sample in a study of T cells in Graves' hyperthyroidism and ophthalmopathy. One entry per CDR3 protein results from TCRdb running MiXCR on the multiplex PCR reads. Altogether over 650,000 distinct CDR3 sequences are present, just under 45% being singletons, with the ten largest covering 6.5% to 9%. What was sequenced was peripheral blood or thyroid tissue (not recorded which). Every receptor here comes from an adult man with Graves' disease, either hyperthyroidism or ophthalmopathy (not recorded which). Both conserved end residues are part of each CDR3. A D gene is named only where the DNA matches it firmly. Size tells how often a clone was seen (once, few, many) or the class of an expanded clone, and some rows leave it out.

TRBJ1-1 TRBV29-1 . TRBD1 CSVARDSSNTEAFF TGCAGCGTCGCAAGGGACAGTTCCAACACTGAAGCTTTCTTT
TRBJ1-4 TRBV20-1 . TRBD1 CSAGPGQGKEKLFF TGCAGTGCCGGACCGGGACAGGGAAAGGAAAAACTGTTTTTT
TRBJ2-7 TRBV6-5 few TRBD2 CASSSAELASGRDEQYF TGTGCCAGCAGTTCCGCGGAGCTGGCTAGCGGGAGAGACGAGCAGTACTTC
TRBJ2-7 TRBV20-1 . . CSARAGQGIYEQYF TGCAGTGCTAGAGCCGGGCAGGGAATCTACGAGCAGTACTTC
TRBJ2-6 TRBV2 . TRBD2 CASRLRAGGNVLTF TGTGCCAGCAGACTCAGGGCGGGGGGCAACGTCCTGACTTTC
TRBJ1-1 TRBV7-9 few . CASSLGWGSTEAFF TGTGCCAGCAGCTTGGGCTGGGGTTCAACTGAAGCTTTCTTT
TRBJ2-6 TRBV6-1 . . CASSEYGGSGANVLTF TGTGCCAGCAGTGAATATGGGGGCAGTGGGGCCAACGTCCTGACTTTC
TRBJ1-1 TRBV2 many . CASSEHQNTEAFF TGTGCCAGCAGTGAACATCAGAACACTGAAGCTTTCTTT
TRBJ1-1 TRBV2 few . CASSEAKDTEAFF TGTGCCAGCAGTGAAGCGAAGGATACTGAAGCTTTCTTT
TRBJ2-5 TRBV11-2 . TRBD1 CASSVQGALARETQYF TGTGCCAGCAGCGTACAGGGGGCTCTCGCGCGAGAGACCCAGTACTTC
TRBJ1-1 TRBV29-1 once . CSGRTPNTEAFF TGCAGCGGCCGGACACCGAACACTGAAGCTTTCTTT
TRBJ1-5 TRBV12-3/TRBV12-4 few . CASSLAVAGGNQPQHF TGTGCCAGCAGTTTAGCGGTGGCAGGTGGCAATCAGCCCCAGCATTTT
TRBJ2-5 TRBV7-8 . . CASSLEFEQETQYF TGTGCCAGCAGCTTGGAGTTCGAACAAGAGACCCAGTACTTC
TRBJ1-2 TRBV9 . TRBD1 CASSPNTGGDGYTF TGTGCCAGCAGCCCTAATACAGGGGGCGATGGCTACACCTTC
TRBJ1-1 TRBV29-1 many . CSVEKGTSNTEAFF TGCAGCGTTGAAAAAGGGACAAGTAACACTGAAGCTTTCTTT
TRBJ1-1 TRBV7-8 few TRBD1 CASSVPGTGSTEAFF TGTGCCAGCAGCGTACCCGGGACAGGGAGCACTGAAGCTTTCTTT
TRBJ1-6 TRBV7-8 few . CASSLEGLPNSPLHF TGTGCCAGCAGCTTAGAGGGACTGCCTAATTCACCCCTCCACTTT
TRBJ2-5 TRBV2 . TRBD1 CASSYDRVLPLDF TGTGCCAGCAGTTACGACAGGGTATTACCTCTGGACTTC
TRBJ1-5 TRBV15 many TRBD1 CATSRGLREGAHQPQHF TGTGCCACCAGCAGAGGCCTGAGGGAGGGGGCCCATCAGCCCCAGCATTTT
TRBJ2-5 TRBV7-2 . TRBD2 CASSSLAGGKETQYF TGTGCCAGCAGCTCCTTAGCGGGGGGGAAAGAGACCCAGTACTTC
TRBJ2-7 TRBV2 few . CASSQSPGLLYEQYF TGTGCCAGCAGCCAATCGCCGGGACTCCTCTACGAGCAGTACTTC